A selection of T cell receptor beta chains follows, all from one sample in a study of blood T cell repertoires in COVID-19. The data were produced by immunoSEQ multiplex PCR, yet TCRdb's version contains in-frame clones alone and is incomplete. There are about 50,000 clones in the sample; less than 80% occur only once, and roughly 25% lies in the top ten. Input material: peripheral blood. These receptors all come from a man in his 70s with acute or convalescent COVID-19. CDR3s include the opening cysteine and the closing phenylalanine or tryptophan. A D gene is named only where the DNA matches it firmly. Size values are once, few and many counts, or a class for expanded clones, and some rows have none.

NA	TRBD1	TRBV5-1	TRBJ2-2	CASSPTGANTGELFF	TGCGCCAGCAGCCCAACAGGGGCGAACACCGGGGAGCTGTTTTTT
few	TRBD1	TRBV28	TRBJ2-7	CASSLFSGGYEQYF	TGTGCCAGCAGTTTATTTTCAGGGGGCTACGAGCAGTACTTC
NA	NA	TRBV6-1	TRBJ2-1	CASSGAGGLSSYNEQFF	TGTGCCAGCAGTGGGGCCGGGGGTCTTAGCTCCTACAATGAGCAGTTCTTC
NA	TRBD1	TRBV25-1	TRBJ1-6	CASSVAGTDNSPLHF	TGTGCCAGCAGTGTCGCCGGGACAGATAATTCACCCCTCCACTTT
NA	NA	TRBV10-1	TRBJ1-2	CASSDGEGGYTF	TGCGCCAGCAGTGACGGGGAAGGAGGCTACACCTTC
NA	TRBD2	TRBV5-6	TRBJ2-5	CASSRTGTIQETQYF	TGTGCCAGCAGCCGTACCGGGACTATCCAAGAGACCCAGTACTTC
NA	TRBD2	TRBV7-2	TRBJ2-7	CASSFSGRASYEQYF	TGTGCCAGCAGCTTCAGCGGGAGGGCCTCCTACGAGCAGTACTTC
NA	NA	TRBV10-3	TRBJ1-5	CAISDGRGNQPQHF	TGTGCCATCAGTGACGGACGGGGGAATCAGCCCCAGCATTTT
NA	NA	TRBV2	TRBJ1-1	CASSMKQQGFGTEAFF	TGTGCCAGCAGTATGAAACAACAGGGTTTCGGCACTGAAGCTTTCTTT
NA	NA	TRBV6-4	TRBJ2-2	CASSGNSENTGELFF	TGTGCCAGCAGTGGAAATAGCGAGAACACCGGGGAGCTGTTTTTT
NA	TRBD2	TRBV28	TRBJ2-5	CASISPASGPRTQYF	TGTGCCAGCATTTCTCCGGCTAGCGGACCGAGGACCCAGTACTTC
NA	TRBD1	TRBV6-5	TRBJ1-1	CASSYTTGDTEAFF	TGTGCCAGCAGTTACACGACAGGGGATACTGAAGCTTTCTTT
NA	TRBD1	TRBV6-4	TRBJ2-1	CASSERGDRGFNEQFF	TGTGCCAGCAGTGAAAGGGGGGACAGGGGTTTCAATGAGCAGTTCTTC
NA	TRBD1	TRBV19	TRBJ2-2	CASSIIVGQGSFRELFF	TGTGCCAGTAGTATTATTGTAGGACAGGGGAGTTTCCGGGAGCTGTTTTTT
NA	NA	TRBV5-4	TRBJ2-7	CASSPAQPGEQYF	TGTGCCAGCAGCCCCGCCCAACCGGGGGAGCAGTACTTC
NA	NA	TRBV6-6	TRBJ1-2	CASSFGDGYTF	TGTGCCAGCAGTTTCGGGGATGGCTACACCTTC
few	NA	TRBV30	TRBJ1-4	CAWSAQGAKLFF	TGTGCCTGGAGTGCGCAGGGTGCAAAACTGTTTTTT
NA	TRBD1	TRBV5-1	TRBJ1-1	CASSSGTGYVNTEAFF	TGCGCCAGCAGCTCCGGGACAGGCTACGTGAACACTGAAGCTTTCTTT
once	NA	TRBV28	TRBJ1-1	CASSSRGRAFF	TGTGCCAGCAGTTCAAGAGGGCGCGCTTTCTTT
NA	NA	TRBV5-1	TRBJ2-3	CASRPPFPQADTQYF	TGCGCCAGCAGGCCCCCCTTCCCCCAGGCAGATACGCAGTATTTT
NA	NA	TRBV2	TRBJ2-1	CASTREYNEQFF	TGTGCCAGTACTCGCGAGTACAATGAGCAGTTCTTC
NA	NA	TRBV5-1	TRBJ2-5	CASSSRVAETQYF	TGCGCCAGCAGCTCCAGGGTAGCAGAGACCCAGTACTTC
few	NA	TRBV7-9	TRBJ2-5	CASSLLGNFGETQYF	TGTGCCAGCAGCTTACTCGGGAATTTCGGAGAGACCCAGTACTTC
NA	TRBD2	TRBV10-3	TRBJ2-1	CAISGTMTSGGNNEQFF	TGTGCCATCAGTGGCACCATGACTAGCGGGGGCAACAATGAGCAGTTCTTC
NA	NA	TRBV28	TRBJ1-6	CASTSDRPLHF	TGTGCCAGCACTTCGGACAGACCCCTCCACTTT
NA	TRBD1	TRBV2	TRBJ2-7	CASGTDLSYEQYF	TGTGCCAGTGGGACAGATCTCTCCTACGAGCAGTACTTC
NA	NA	TRBV4-1	TRBJ1-4	CASSQLGAGKLFF	TGCGCCAGCAGCCAATTGGGGGCCGGGAAACTGTTTTTT
NA	NA	TRBV5-1	TRBJ2-7	CASSLLQGYEQYF	TGCGCCAGCAGCTTGTTACAGGGCTACGAGCAGTACTTC